This note documents a single T cell receptor beta chain sequence. V lost 2 bases and J 4 bases, leaving 12 bases between the germline ends. Germline V gene sequence: CDR1 SNHLY, CDR2 FYNNEI. The CDR3 is 15 amino acids. This entry comes from a study of blood T cell repertoires in COVID-19. Across the study: Sites across the United States, Italy and Spain contributed samples from acute and convalescent COVID-19. T cells, B-cell-depleted T cells, or PBMCs provided the cDNA or gDNA that served as material.

TCRdb keeps only in-frame clones here, not all; method: immunoSEQ multiplex PCR. The profile shows about 50,000 clones, over 80% of them singletons. The chain carries TRBV2 and TRBJ2-1; a possible D gene is TRBD1 (6 bases). This TCR came from a human donor in a cohort sampled during active COVID-19. The specimen sequenced was peripheral blood. CDR3 in DNA: TGTGCCAGCAGTGAAATGTTGGGGACATACAATGAGCAGTTCTTC. The encoded protein is CASSEMLGTYNEQFF.